This T cell receptor (beta chain) is from a study of shared clonotypes between healthy human individuals. Investigators spread the genomic DNA of each subset evenly over several immunoSEQ plates. The data were produced by immunoSEQ multiplex PCR, yet TCRdb's version contains in-frame clones alone and is incomplete. Here the sample spans about 480,000 clones, about three quarters being singletons. CDR1 and CDR2 (germline): KGHSH, LQKENI. The V and J ends lost 5 bases and 10 bases respectively, with 13 bases between them. The CDR3 runs to 12 residues. Researchers drew on about 90 million PBMCs for genomic DNA from unsorted samples.

This receptor was identified in a woman in her forties in good health. Some clones in this sample may be carry-over from other donors' samples. Sequencing was performed on PBMCs. The chain links TRBV18 to TRBJ2-3; a weak D match, TRBD2 (6 bases). CDR3 nucleotides: TGTGCCAGCTCAGCACTAGCAGCTGCGCAGTATTTT. It translates to CASSALAAAQYF. Together with reference TRBV18 and TRBJ2-3, the CDR3 gives the full variable domain: NAGVMQNPRHLVRRRGQEARLRCSPMKGHSHVYWYRQLPEEGLKFMVYLQKENIIDESGMPKERFSAEFPKEGPSILRIQQVVRGDSAAYFCASSALAAAQYFGPGTRLTVL.